This TCR beta chain was captured in a study of blood T cell repertoires in COVID-19. This CDR3 comprises 17 residues. V shed 4 bases and J shed 0 bases, with 16 bases lying between them. The V gene's germline CDR1 is LNHDA and CDR2 SQIVND (reference sequence). Original processing notes: How many nucleated cells were present was estimated from reference gene primer amplification. This table comes from immunoSEQ multiplex PCR, and its TCRdb copy is limited to in-frame clones, with some not included. V and J calls and clone size are as listed in that table; D and trimming were resolved from the DNA. The profile shows 150,000 to 200,000 clones, about 92% of them singletons. It was during active infection that Seattle patients were enrolled and then longitudinally followed.

The sample taken for sequencing was peripheral blood. The rearrangement joins TRBV19 to TRBJ1-3; D is unresolved. The sequence was collected from a woman aged 55-75 years with COVID-19, enrolled during active disease. The CDR3, as DNA: TGTGCCAGTAGTAAAACGCGTGCAGGACTCTCTGGAAACACCATATATTTT. It is translated as CASSKTRAGLSGNTIYF.